This T cell receptor (beta chain) was sequenced for a study of blood T cells in healthy people across ages. The CDR3 runs 14 residues. Germline V gene sequence: CDR1 SNHLY, CDR2 FYNNEI. The germline V and J ends were trimmed by 5 bases and 0 bases, with 10 bases remaining between them. A note on this clonotype: What it binds is not known.

Whole-study findings and limits: Possibly, changes in expanded clonotypes were confounded because donor CMV status was unknown. Donors of long life had a larger count of naive CD4+ cells and greater diversity than aged donors.

A second PCR, run for roughly 7 to 11 cycles, used a sample-barcoded 5' primer plus a J-beta primer mix. TCRdb passed the 5' RACE reads through MiXCR, listing each CDR3 protein once. Of 540,000 or so distinct CDR3 sequences listed, roughly 28% were seen once; the top ten hold about 18%. The clonotype originates from a woman aged 70-85 years in good health. The chain carries TRBV2 and TRBJ2-5; D is unclear. The material sequenced was blood. Here the CDR3 DNA reads TGTGCCAGCAGTTACAGACGGTACCAAGAGACCCAGTACTTC. Its protein product is CASSYRRYQETQYF.